The rows below give T cell receptor beta chains drawn from one sample of a study of OX40 agonist ivuxolimab in advanced cancers. Sequencing used immunoSEQ multiplex PCR; TCRdb keeps in-frame clones, though not all of them. The sample consists of about 22,000 clones, about nine tenths of them appearing once. The sample here was CD4+ or CD8+ T cells sorted from blood, taken in a trial of the OX40 agonist ivuxolimab. The origin of the receptors is an adult with an advanced solid tumor such as melanoma, head and neck, liver or kidney cancer. CDR3s include the opening cysteine and the closing phenylalanine or tryptophan. D genes are given only for firm matches. The size field is filled for only some rows; it gives once, few, many or a size class.

>TRBV13|.|TRBJ1-1|.
CASSPTVNTEAFF
TGTGCCAGCAGCCCGACAGTGAACACTGAAGCTTTCTTT
>TRBV9|.|TRBJ1-2|.
CASSAASNYGYTF
TGTGCCAGCAGCGCCGCTTCGAACTATGGCTACACCTTC
>TRBV7-9|.|TRBJ2-7|.
CASSPDFPPYEQYF
TGTGCCAGCAGCCCGGACTTCCCACCCTACGAGCAGTACTTC
>TRBV4-1|.|TRBJ1-2|.
CASSPTGPNYGYTF
TGCGCCAGCAGCCCGACCGGGCCCAACTATGGCTACACCTTC
>TRBV28|.|TRBJ1-2|TRBD1
CASSLNMAGGGYTF
TGTGCCAGCAGTTTAAATATGGCAGGGGGAGGGTACACCTTC
>TRBV7-9|.|TRBJ1-5|.
CASSSSVNSNQPQHF
TGTGCCAGCAGCTCATCAGTGAATAGCAATCAGCCCCAGCATTTT
>TRBV2|once|TRBJ1-1|TRBD1
CASSRGMNTEAFF
TGTGCCAGCTCCAGGGGGATGAACACTGAAGCTTTCTTT
>TRBV6-5|.|TRBJ2-1|TRBD2
CASVPSGTSFAEQFF
TGTGCCAGCGTCCCGTCCGGGACTAGCTTCGCTGAGCAGTTCTTC
>TRBV11-1|.|TRBJ2-5|.
CASSLARAPETQYF
TGTGCCAGCAGCTTAGCCAGGGCCCCGGAGACCCAGTACTTC
>TRBV2|.|TRBJ2-5|TRBD2
CASSGLAGGGETQYF
TGTGCCAGCAGTGGCCTAGCGGGGGGGGGAGAGACCCAGTACTTC
>TRBV5-1|.|TRBJ2-7|.
CASSPNLGPPPYEQYF
TGCGCCAGCAGCCCCAACCTGGGACCTCCCCCTTACGAGCAGTACTTC
>TRBV7-6|.|TRBJ2-1|TRBD2
CASSLPLAGVGEQFF
TGTGCCAGCAGCTTACCACTAGCGGGGGTGGGTGAGCAGTTCTTC
>TRBV10-2|.|TRBJ2-5|TRBD2
CASTDLAEQYF
TGCGCCAGCACGGATCTAGCGGAGCAGTACTTC
>TRBV7-9|once|TRBJ2-1|TRBD1
CASSVPGQGSKGEQFF
TGTGCCAGCAGCGTACCGGGACAGGGGTCAAAAGGTGAGCAGTTCTTC
>TRBV19|.|TRBJ2-3|.
CASRSANTGTAGLREQYF
TGTGCCAGTAGAAGCGCCAATACGGGGACTGCCGGATTAAGGGAGCAGTATTTT
>TRBV6-5|.|TRBJ2-1|TRBD1
CASSYSVGQEYNEQFF
TGTGCCAGCAGTTACTCGGTGGGACAGGAGTACAATGAGCAGTTCTTC
>TRBV4-2|.|TRBJ2-7|.
CASSQARGAYEQYF
TGTGCCAGCAGCCAAGCCCGGGGGGCTTACGAGCAGTACTTC
>TRBV2|.|TRBJ2-3|TRBD2
CASMGTSGALTDTQYF
TGTGCCAGCATGGGGACTAGCGGGGCCCTCACAGATACGCAGTATTTT
>TRBV27|.|TRBJ2-1|TRBD2
CASSLLAGGTYNEQFF
TGTGCCAGCAGTTTACTAGCGGGGGGTACCTACAATGAGCAGTTCTTC
>TRBV2|few|TRBJ2-7|.
CASRDRVYEQYF
TGTGCCAGCAGGGACAGAGTTTACGAGCAGTACTTC
>TRBV27|.|TRBJ2-7|.
CASSLLSSPYEQYF
TGTGCCAGCAGTTTGCTTTCAAGTCCCTACGAGCAGTACTTC
>TRBV15|.|TRBJ1-5|.
CATSKRGNNQPQHF
TGTGCCACATCAAAAAGGGGAAACAATCAGCCCCAGCATTTT
>TRBV5-1|once|TRBJ2-5|TRBD2
CASSFRLAGGQKTQYF
TGCGCCAGCAGCTTCAGACTAGCGGGAGGTCAAAAGACCCAGTACTTC
>TRBV5-1|.|TRBJ2-7|.
CASSSDLTYEQYF
TGCGCCAGCAGCTCGGACCTAACCTACGAGCAGTACTTC
>TRBV7-8|.|TRBJ1-6|TRBD1
CASSLMTGDHSPLHF
TGTGCCAGCAGCCTAATGACAGGGGATCATTCACCCCTCCACTTT
>TRBV6-4|few|TRBJ1-5|.
CASKPVFNQPQHF
TGTGCCAGCAAGCCGGTTTTCAATCAGCCCCAGCATTTT
>TRBV19|.|TRBJ1-5|.
CASSILGGSNQPQHF
TGTGCCAGTAGTATCCTCGGGGGTAGCAATCAGCCCCAGCATTTT
>TRBV19|.|TRBJ1-4|.
CASTSFGGATNEKLFF
TGTGCCAGTACCTCCTTCGGCGGAGCAACTAATGAAAAACTGTTTTTT
>TRBV11-3|.|TRBJ2-3|TRBD2
CASSLRGTSGSPRGTQYF
TGTGCCAGCAGCTTAAGGGGGACTAGCGGGTCTCCGCGGGGTACGCAGTATTTT
>TRBV7-3|.|TRBJ2-6|.
CASSPHTGTLSTGANVLTF
TGTGCCAGCAGCCCACACACCGGGACCTTATCCACTGGGGCCAACGTCCTGACTTTC
>TRBV10-3|once|TRBJ2-2|TRBD1
CAISPTGGEAGELFF
TGTGCCATCAGTCCGACAGGGGGCGAAGCCGGGGAGCTGTTTTTT
>TRBV18|.|TRBJ1-1|TRBD1
CASSPAGTGNTEAFF
TGTGCCAGCTCACCAGCCGGGACAGGAAACACTGAAGCTTTCTTT
>TRBV29-1|.|TRBJ2-1|.
CSVEGTAAGAYNEQFF
TGCAGCGTTGAAGGGACTGCAGCCGGCGCCTACAATGAGCAGTTCTTC
>TRBV27|.|TRBJ1-4|TRBD1
CASSQTGTGLKLFF
TGTGCCAGCAGCCAAACCGGGACAGGTCTCAAACTGTTTTTT
>TRBV5-4|once|TRBJ2-7|.
CASSPYTGIGSYEQYF
TGTGCCAGCAGCCCTTATACAGGGATCGGCTCCTACGAGCAGTACTTC
>TRBV5-5|.|TRBJ2-7|.
CASWGEESSEQYF
TGTGCCAGCTGGGGGGAGGAATCAAGCGAGCAGTACTTC
>TRBV7-6|.|TRBJ1-1|.
CASSQGGSEAFF
TGTGCCAGCAGTCAAGGCGGATCTGAAGCTTTCTTT
>TRBV9|.|TRBJ2-7|.
CASSVPPRDPYEQYF
TGTGCCAGCAGCGTCCCCCCCCGGGACCCCTACGAGCAGTACTTC
>TRBV11-1|.|TRBJ2-7|.
CASSSFGRSPYEQYF
TGTGCCAGCAGCTCATTCGGACGGAGCCCCTACGAGCAGTACTTC
>TRBV7-9|.|TRBJ2-7|.
CASSLGGEREQYF
TGTGCCAGCAGCTTAGGGGGTGAGCGCGAGCAGTACTTC
>TRBV6-1|few|TRBJ1-1|.
CASSPHGSLNTEAFF
TGTGCCAGCAGTCCCCACGGCAGCTTGAACACTGAAGCTTTCTTT
>TRBV30|.|TRBJ2-2|.
CAWSVGRSGPDTGELFF
TGTGCCTGGAGTGTGGGAAGGTCGGGGCCGGACACCGGGGAGCTGTTTTTT
>TRBV7-3|.|TRBJ2-4|.
CASSLTISTAKNIQYF
TGTGCCAGCAGCTTAACAATTAGCACGGCCAAAAACATTCAGTACTTC
>TRBV9|.|TRBJ2-7|.
CASSATDAYEQYF
TGTGCCAGCAGCGCGACAGATGCCTACGAGCAGTACTTC
>TRBV7-9|.|TRBJ1-2|.
CASSLGAPGRGYTF
TGTGCCAGCAGCTTAGGGGCTCCAGGGAGGGGCTACACCTTC
>TRBV9|few|TRBJ1-6|TRBD1
CASSGGDSNSPLHF
TGTGCCAGCAGCGGGGGGGACAGCAATTCACCCCTCCACTTT
>TRBV7-9|.|TRBJ1-1|TRBD1
CASSSSGGRTEAFF
TGTGCCAGCAGCTCTTCAGGGGGTCGGACTGAAGCTTTCTTT
>TRBV30|.|TRBJ1-6|.
CAWSGGDRSPLHF
TGTGCCTGGAGTGGCGGGGATCGGTCACCCCTCCACTTT
>TRBV19|.|TRBJ1-1|.
CASSIRGLNTEAFF
TGTGCCAGTAGTATTCGGGGCCTGAACACTGAAGCTTTCTTT